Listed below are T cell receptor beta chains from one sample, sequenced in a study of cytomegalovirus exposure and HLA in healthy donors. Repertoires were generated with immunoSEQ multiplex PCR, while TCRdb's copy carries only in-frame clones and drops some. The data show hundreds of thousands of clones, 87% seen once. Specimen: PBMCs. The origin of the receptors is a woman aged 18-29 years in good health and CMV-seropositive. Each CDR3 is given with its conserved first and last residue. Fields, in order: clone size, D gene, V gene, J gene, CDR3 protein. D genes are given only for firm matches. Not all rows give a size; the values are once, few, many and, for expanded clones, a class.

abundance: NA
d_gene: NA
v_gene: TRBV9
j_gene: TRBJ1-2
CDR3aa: CASSVGPEGNGYTF

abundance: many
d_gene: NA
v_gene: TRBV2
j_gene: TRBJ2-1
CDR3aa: CASSEIGVSSYNEQFF

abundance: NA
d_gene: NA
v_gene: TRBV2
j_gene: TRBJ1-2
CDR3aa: CASRKLQGNYGYTF

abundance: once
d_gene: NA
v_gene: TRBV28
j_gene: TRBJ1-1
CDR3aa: CASSLSGNTEAFF

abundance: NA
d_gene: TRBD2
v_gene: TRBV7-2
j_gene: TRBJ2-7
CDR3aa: CASSLASGLGSYEQYF

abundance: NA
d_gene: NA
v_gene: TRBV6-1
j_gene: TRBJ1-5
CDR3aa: CASRSRDISNQPQHF

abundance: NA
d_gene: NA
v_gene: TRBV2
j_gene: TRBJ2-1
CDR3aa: CASSEAEAQKRNNEQFF

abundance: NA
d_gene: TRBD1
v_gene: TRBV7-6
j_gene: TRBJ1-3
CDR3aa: CASSGQGPGNTIYF

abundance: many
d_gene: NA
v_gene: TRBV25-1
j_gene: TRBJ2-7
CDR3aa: CASSEYRRQDAGYEQYF

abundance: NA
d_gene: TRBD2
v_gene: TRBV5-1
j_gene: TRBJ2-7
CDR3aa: CASSRGTSGRYEQYF

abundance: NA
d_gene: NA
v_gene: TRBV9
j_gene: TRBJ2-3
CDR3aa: CASSVGRDYFHTQYF

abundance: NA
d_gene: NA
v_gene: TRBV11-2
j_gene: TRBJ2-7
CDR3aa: CASSLDRVLHEQYF

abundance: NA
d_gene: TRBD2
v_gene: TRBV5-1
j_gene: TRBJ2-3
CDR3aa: CASSPGGGADTQYF

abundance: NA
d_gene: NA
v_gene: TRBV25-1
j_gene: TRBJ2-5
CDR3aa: CASSPLRQGSEGETQYF

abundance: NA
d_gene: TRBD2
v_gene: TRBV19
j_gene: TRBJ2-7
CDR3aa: CASTQTSGTVEQYF

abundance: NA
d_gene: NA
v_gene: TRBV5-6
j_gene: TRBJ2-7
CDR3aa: CASSHPGADYEQYF

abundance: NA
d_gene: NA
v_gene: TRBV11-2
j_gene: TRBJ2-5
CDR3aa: CASSTSAGVQETQYF

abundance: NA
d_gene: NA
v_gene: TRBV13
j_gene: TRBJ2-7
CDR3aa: CASSSSVTRTQDEQYF

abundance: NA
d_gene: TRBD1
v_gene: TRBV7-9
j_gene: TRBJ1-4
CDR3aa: CASSPRQGREKLFF

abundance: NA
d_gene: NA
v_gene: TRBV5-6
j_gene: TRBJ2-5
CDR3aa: CASSFTSRIQETQYF

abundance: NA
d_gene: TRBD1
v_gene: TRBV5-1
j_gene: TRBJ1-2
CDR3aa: CASSLAGQGLRGYTF

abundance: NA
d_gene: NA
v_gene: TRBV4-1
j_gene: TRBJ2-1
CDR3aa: CASSQTGLLHNEQFF